This T cell receptor beta chain was profiled in a study of control samples from healthy donors and cancer patients. CDR3 length equals 15 residues. V was clipped by 2 bases and J by 3 bases, with 11 bases between them. Germline V gene data show CDR1 as MNHEY and CDR2 as SVGAGI. Measured with immunoSEQ multiplex PCR; TCRdb has only the in-frame clones, and not every one. The sample holds 70,000 to 85,000 clones, around 83% seen once. This clone is a singleton in its sample. The sample taken for sequencing was PBMCs. This chain uses TRBV6-5 with TRBJ1-3; a possible D gene is TRBD1 (5 bases). The sequence was collected from a man in his 60s with head and neck cancer. This CDR3 reads CASSYAGRLGNTIYF. The CDR3 coding sequence is TGTGCCAGCAGTTACGCGGGACGCCTTGGAAACACCATATATTTT.